This T cell receptor beta chain was sequenced in a study of T cell responses to AZD1222 COVID-19 vaccine. The CDR3 runs 15 residues. V lost 1 base and J lost 4, with 14 bases in between. In germline, CDR1 is MGHRA, CDR2 YSYEKL. TCRdb's table, derived via immunoSEQ multiplex PCR, lists solely in-frame clones and lacks some. The sample consists of some 80,000 clones, approximately 88% of them appearing once. The specimen was peripheral blood, collected 28 days after the second dose of the MenACWY control vaccine. The sequence was collected from an adult who received the MenACWY meningococcal vaccine as a control. The J gene is TRBJ2-7, the V gene TRBV4-1, with a tentative D call TRBD1 (6 bases). The CDR3 sequence: CASSQVAGARYEQYF. As DNA, the CDR3 is TGCGCCAGCAGCCAAGTAGCAGGGGCGCGGTACGAGCAGTACTTC.